The entry that follows covers one T cell receptor beta chain sequence. Antigen unknown. The germline V gene has CDR1 SNHLY and CDR2 FYNNEI. With V trimmed by 6 bases and J by 3 bases, 8 bases remained unmatched. The CDR3 consists of 15 residues. Only in-frame clones appear in the TCRdb table, and some are missing; sequencing was by immunoSEQ multiplex PCR. The table has fewer than 200,000 clones, around nine tenths seen once. The data belong to a study of T cell responses to AZD1222 COVID-19 vaccine. Notes on the study in general: At baseline, seropositivity was found in only a handful of AZD1222 recipients. Breadth and depth of Spike-specific TCRs rose after two AZD1222 doses. White British ancestry dominated among donors, who included more females, and clonal diversity was possibly underestimated.

The chain links TRBV2 to TRBJ1-2; 9 nucleotides match TRBD1. The source was peripheral blood, collected on day 0 of AZD1222 vaccination. This clonotype was sampled from an adult in good health. CDR3 amino acids: CASRPGTGNDYGYTF. The CDR3 DNA sequence: TGTGCCAGCAGACCAGGGACAGGGAATGACTATGGCTACACCTTC.